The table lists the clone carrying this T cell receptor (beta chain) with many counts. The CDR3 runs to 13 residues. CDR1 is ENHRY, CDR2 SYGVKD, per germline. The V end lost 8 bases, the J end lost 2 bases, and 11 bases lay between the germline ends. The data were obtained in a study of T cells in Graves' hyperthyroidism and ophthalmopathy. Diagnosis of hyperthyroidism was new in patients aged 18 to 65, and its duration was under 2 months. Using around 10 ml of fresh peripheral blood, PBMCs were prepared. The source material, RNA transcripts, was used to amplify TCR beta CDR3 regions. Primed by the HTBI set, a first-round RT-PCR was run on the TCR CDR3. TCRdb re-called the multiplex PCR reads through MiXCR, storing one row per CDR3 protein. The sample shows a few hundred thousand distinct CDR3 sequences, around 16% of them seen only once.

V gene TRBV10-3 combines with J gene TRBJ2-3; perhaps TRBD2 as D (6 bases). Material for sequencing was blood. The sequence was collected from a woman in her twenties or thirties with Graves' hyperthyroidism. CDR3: CAILGGVTDTQYF. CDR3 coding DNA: TGTGCCATCCTGGGGGGAGTCACAGATACGCAGTATTTT.